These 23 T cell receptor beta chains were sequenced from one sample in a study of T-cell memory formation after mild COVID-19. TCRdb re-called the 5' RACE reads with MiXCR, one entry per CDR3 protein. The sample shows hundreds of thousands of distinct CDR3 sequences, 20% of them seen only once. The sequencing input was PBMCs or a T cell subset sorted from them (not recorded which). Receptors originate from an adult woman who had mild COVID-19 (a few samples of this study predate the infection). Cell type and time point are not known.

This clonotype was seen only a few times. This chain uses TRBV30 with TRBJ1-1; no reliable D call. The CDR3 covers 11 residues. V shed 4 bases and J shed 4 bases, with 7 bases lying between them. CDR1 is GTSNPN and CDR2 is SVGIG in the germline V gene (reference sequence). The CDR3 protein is CAWILVTEAFF. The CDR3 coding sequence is TGTGCCTGGATCTTAGTCACTGAAGCTTTCTTT.

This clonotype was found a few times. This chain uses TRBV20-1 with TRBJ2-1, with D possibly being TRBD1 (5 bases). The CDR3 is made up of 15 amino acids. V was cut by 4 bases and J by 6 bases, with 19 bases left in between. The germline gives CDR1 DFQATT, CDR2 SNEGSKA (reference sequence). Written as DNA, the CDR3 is TGCAGTGCTAAGGGTTGGCAGGGAATAGGCAATGAGCAGTTCTTC. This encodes CSAKGWQGIGNEQFF.

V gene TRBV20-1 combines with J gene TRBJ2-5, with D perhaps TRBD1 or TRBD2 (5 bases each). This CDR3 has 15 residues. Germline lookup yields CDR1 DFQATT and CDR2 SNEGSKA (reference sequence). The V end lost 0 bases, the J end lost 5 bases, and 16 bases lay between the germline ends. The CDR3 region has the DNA TGCAGTGCTAGAGATATGTCCCGGGGCTCGGAGACCCAGTACTTC. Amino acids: CSARDMSRGSETQYF.

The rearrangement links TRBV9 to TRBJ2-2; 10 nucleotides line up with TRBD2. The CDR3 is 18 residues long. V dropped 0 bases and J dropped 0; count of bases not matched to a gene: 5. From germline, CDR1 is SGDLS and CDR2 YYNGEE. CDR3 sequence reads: CASSVGLAGPPNTGELFF. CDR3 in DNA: TGTGCCAGCAGCGTAGGACTAGCGGGCCCGCCGAACACCGGGGAGCTGTTTTTT.

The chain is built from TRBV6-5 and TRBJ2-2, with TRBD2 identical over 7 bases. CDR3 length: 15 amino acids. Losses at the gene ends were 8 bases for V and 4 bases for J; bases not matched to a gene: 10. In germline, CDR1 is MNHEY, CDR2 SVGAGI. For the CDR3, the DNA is TGTGCCAGCGGATCGACGACTAGCTTCACCGGGGAGCTGTTTTTT. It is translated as CASGSTTSFTGELFF.

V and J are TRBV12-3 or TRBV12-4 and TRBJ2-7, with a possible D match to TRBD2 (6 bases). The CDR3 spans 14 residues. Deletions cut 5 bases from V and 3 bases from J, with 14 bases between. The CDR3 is CASSIPGSSYEQYF. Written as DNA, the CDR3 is TGTGCCAGCAGTATCCCCGGGAGTAGCTACGAGCAGTACTTC.

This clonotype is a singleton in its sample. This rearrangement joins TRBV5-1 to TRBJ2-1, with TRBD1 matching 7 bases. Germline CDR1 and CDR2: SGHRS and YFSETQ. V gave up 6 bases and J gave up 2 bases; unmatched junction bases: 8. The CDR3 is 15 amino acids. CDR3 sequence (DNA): TGCGCCAGCACAGAGACAGGGTCTACCTACAATGAGCAGTTCTTC. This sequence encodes CASTETGSTYNEQFF. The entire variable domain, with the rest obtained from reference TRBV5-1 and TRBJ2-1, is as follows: KAGVTQTPRYLIKTRGQQVTLSCSPISGHRSVSWYQQTPGQGLQFLFEYFSETQRNKGNFPGRFSGRQFSNSRSEMNVSTLELGDSALYLCASTETGSTYNEQFFGPGTRLTVL.

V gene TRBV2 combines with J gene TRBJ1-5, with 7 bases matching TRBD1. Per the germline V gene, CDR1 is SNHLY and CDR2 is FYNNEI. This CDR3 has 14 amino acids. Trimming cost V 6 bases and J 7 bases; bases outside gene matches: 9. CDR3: CASRTGSFLQPQHF. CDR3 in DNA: TGTGCCAGCAGGACAGGGTCTTTCTTGCAGCCCCAGCATTTT.

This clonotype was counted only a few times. The chain's CDR3 is CSVEQGSTDTQYF. For the CDR3, the DNA is TGCAGCGTTGAACAGGGAAGCACAGATACGCAGTATTTT. This chain joins TRBV29-1 and TRBJ2-3, with D tentatively TRBD1 (5 bases). The V end was cut by 2 bases, the J end by 0 bases, with 6 bases between. This CDR3 contains 13 residues. Germline CDR1 is SQVTM and CDR2 is ANQGSEA.

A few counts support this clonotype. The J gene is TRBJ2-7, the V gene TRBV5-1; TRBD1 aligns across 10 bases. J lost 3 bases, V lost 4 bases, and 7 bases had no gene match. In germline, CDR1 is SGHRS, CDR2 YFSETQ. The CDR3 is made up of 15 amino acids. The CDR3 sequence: CASSPGQGIGYEQYF. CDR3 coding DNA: TGCGCCAGCAGCCCGGGACAGGGGATCGGCTACGAGCAGTACTTC. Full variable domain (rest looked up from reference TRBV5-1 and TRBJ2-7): KAGVTQTPRYLIKTRGQQVTLSCSPISGHRSVSWYQQTPGQGLQFLFEYFSETQRNKGNFPGRFSGRQFSNSRSEMNVSTLELGDSALYLCASSPGQGIGYEQYFGPGTRLTVT.

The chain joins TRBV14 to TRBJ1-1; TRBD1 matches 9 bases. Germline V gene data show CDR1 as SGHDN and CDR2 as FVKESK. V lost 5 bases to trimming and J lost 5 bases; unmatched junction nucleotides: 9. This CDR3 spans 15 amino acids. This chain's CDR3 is CASSLDRGLWTEAFF. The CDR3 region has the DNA TGTGCCAGCAGCTTGGACAGGGGACTTTGGACTGAAGCTTTCTTT.

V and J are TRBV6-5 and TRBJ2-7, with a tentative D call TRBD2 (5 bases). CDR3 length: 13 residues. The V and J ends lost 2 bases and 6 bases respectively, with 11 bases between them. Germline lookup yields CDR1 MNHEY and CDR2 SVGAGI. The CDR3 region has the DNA TGTGCCAGCAGTTACGGGAGCCTTCGCGAGCAGTACTTC. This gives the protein CASSYGSLREQYF.

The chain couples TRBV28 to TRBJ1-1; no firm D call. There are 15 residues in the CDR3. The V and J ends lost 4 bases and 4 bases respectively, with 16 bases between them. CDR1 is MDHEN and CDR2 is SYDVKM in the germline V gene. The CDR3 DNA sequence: TGTGCCAGCAGTTCAAGGCGGAGGGAAAGCACTGAAGCTTTCTTT. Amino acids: CASSSRRRESTEAFF.

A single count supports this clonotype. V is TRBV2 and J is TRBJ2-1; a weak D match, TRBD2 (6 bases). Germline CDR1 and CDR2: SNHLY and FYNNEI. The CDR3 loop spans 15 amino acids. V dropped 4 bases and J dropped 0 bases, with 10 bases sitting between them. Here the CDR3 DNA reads TGTGCCAGCAGTGCGGAGGGAAGCTCCTACAATGAGCAGTTCTTC. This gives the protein CASSAEGSSYNEQFF. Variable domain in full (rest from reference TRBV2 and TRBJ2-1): EPEVTQTPSHQVTQMGQEVILRCVPISNHLYFYWYRQILGQKVEFLVSFYNNEISEKSEIFDDQFSVERPDGSNFTLKIRSTKLEDSAMYFCASSAEGSSYNEQFFGPGTRLTVL.

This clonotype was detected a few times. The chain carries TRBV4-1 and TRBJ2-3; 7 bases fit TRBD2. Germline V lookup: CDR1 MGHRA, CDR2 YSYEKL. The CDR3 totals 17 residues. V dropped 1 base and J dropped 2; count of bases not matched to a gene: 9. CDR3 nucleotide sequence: TGCGCCAGCAGCCAAGTTGTGGCTAGCGGATCCACAGATACGCAGTATTTT. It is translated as CASSQVVASGSTDTQYF.

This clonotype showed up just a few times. CDR3 coding DNA: TGTGCCAGCAGCTCCATATGGACAGGTAACACTGAAGCTTTCTTT. Protein: CASSSIWTGNTEAFF. This chain links TRBV7-9 with TRBJ1-1; 7 nucleotides match TRBD1. Trimming took 4 bases from V and 2 from J; bases not matched to a gene: 7. Per germline, CDR1 SEHNR and CDR2 FQNEAQ (reference sequence). The CDR3 spans 15 residues.

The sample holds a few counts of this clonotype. CDR3 residues: CAISAGRPDAEQYF. The CDR3 DNA reads as TGTGCCATCTCGGCAGGCCGACCTGACGCCGAGCAGTACTTC. The gene calls are TRBV5-4 and TRBJ2-7; no reliable D call. The CDR3 totals 14 residues. V lost 9 bases and J 6 bases, leaving 22 bases between the germline ends. Germline V CDR1 and CDR2: SGHNT, YYREEE (reference sequence). Complete variable domain (other parts from reference TRBV5-4 and TRBJ2-7): ETGVTQSPTHLIKTRGQQVTLRCSSQSGHNTVSWYQQALGQGPQFIFQYYREEENGRGNFPPRFSGLQFPNYSSELNVNALELDDSALYLCAISAGRPDAEQYFGPGTRLTVT.

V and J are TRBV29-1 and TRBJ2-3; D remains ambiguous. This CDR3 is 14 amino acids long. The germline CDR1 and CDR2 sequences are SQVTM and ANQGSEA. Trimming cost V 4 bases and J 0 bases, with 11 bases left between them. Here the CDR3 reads CSVGLLLSTDTQYF. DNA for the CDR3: TGCAGCGTTGGGTTACTCCTCAGCACAGATACGCAGTATTTT.

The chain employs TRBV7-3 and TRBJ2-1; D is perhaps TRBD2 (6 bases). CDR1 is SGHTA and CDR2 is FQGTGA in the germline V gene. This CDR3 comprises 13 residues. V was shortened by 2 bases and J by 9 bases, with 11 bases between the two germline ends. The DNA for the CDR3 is TGTGCCAGCAGCTTAGAAAGGGGACTTGAGCAGTTCTTC. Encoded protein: CASSLERGLEQFF.

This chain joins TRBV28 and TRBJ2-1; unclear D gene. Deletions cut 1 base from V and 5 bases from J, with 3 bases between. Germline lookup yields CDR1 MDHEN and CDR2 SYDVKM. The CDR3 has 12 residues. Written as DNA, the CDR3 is TGTGCCAGCAGTTTATCCCACAATGAGCAGTTCTTC. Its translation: CASSLSHNEQFF.

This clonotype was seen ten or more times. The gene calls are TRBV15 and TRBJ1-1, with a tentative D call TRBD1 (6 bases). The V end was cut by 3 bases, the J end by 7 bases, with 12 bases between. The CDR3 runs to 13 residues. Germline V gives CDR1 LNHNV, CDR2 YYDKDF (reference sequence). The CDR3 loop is CATSRDRRSEAFF. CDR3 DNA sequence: TGTGCCACCAGCAGGGACAGAAGGAGTGAAGCTTTCTTT.

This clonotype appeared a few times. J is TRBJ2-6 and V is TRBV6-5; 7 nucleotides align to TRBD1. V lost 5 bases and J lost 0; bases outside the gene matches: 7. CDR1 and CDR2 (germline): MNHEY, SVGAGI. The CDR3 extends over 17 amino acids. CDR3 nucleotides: TGTGCCAGCAGTATGCAGGGGGTCACCTCTGGGGCCAACGTCCTGACTTTC. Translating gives CASSMQGVTSGANVLTF.

CDR3 loop: CAISRTSGGQLYNEQFF. The CDR3 DNA sequence: TGTGCCATCAGTCGGACTAGCGGGGGGCAACTCTACAATGAGCAGTTCTTC. The J gene is TRBJ2-1, the V gene TRBV10-3; 14 bases line up with TRBD2. The CDR3 length is 17 residues. Trimming took 5 bases from V and 3 from J; bases not matched to a gene: 6. CDR1 is ENHRY, CDR2 SYGVKD, per germline.